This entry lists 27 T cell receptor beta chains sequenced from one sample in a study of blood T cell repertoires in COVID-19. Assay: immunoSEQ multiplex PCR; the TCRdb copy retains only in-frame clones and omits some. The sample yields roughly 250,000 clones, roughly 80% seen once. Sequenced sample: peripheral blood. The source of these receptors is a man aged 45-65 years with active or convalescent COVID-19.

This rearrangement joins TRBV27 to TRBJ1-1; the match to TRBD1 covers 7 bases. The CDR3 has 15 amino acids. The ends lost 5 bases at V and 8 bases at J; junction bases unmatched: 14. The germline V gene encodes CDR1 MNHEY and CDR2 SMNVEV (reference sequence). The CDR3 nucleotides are TGTGCCAGCAGTATCTCCACCGGGACAGCGAGGGAAGCTTTCTTT. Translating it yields CASSISTGTAREAFF.

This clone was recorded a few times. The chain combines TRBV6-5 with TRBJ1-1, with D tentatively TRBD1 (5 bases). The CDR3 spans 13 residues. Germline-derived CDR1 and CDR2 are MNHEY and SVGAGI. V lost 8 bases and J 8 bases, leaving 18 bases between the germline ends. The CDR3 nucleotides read TGTGCCAGCGTTAGGACGGGGGGGACCGAAGCTTTCTTT. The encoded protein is CASVRTGGTEAFF.

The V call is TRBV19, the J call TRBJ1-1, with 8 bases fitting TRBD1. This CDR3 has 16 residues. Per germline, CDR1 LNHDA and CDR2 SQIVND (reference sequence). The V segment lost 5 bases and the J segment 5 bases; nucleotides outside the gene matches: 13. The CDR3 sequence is CASSWRTGIGGTEAFF. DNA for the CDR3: TGTGCCAGTAGTTGGAGGACAGGGATAGGAGGAACTGAAGCTTTCTTT.

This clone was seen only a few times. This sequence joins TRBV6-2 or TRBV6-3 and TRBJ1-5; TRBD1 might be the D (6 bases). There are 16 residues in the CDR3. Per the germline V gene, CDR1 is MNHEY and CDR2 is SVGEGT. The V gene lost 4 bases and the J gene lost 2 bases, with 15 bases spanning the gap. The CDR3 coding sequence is TGTGCCAGCAGTTCCCCAACCAGGGGTGGCAATCAGCCCCAGCATTTT. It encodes CASSSPTRGGNQPQHF.

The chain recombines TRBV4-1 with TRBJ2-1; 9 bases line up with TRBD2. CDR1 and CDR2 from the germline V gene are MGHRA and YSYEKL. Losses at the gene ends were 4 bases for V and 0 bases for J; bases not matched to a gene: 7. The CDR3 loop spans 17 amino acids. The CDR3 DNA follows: TGCGCCAGCAGCCCCTTGGGCGGGGGGGCCTCCTACAATGAGCAGTTCTTC. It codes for CASSPLGGGASYNEQFF.

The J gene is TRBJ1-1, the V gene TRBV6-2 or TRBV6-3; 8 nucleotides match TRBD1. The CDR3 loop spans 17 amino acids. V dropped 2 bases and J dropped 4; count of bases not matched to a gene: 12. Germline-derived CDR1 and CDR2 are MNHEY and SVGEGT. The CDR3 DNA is TGTGCCAGCAGTTACGGGACAGGACTCTCCTTAGGCACTGAAGCTTTCTTT. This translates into CASSYGTGLSLGTEAFF.

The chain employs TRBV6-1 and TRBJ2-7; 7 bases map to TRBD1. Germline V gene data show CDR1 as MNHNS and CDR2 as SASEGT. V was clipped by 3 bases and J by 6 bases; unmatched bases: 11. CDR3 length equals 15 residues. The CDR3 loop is CASSDTTGYYFEQYF. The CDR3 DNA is TGTGCCAGCAGTGATACGACAGGGTACTACTTCGAGCAGTACTTC.

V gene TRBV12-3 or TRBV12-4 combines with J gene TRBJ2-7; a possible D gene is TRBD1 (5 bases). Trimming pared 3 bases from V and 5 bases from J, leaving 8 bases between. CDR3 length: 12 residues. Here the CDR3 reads CASSLGPDEQYF. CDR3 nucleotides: TGTGCCAGCAGTTTGGGGCCGGACGAGCAGTACTTC.

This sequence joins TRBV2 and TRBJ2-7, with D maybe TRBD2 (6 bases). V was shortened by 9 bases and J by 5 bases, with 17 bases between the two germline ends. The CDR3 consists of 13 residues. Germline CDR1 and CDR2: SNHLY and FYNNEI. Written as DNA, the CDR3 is TGTGCCAGACGTGTCAGGAGGGACGACGAGCAGTACTTC. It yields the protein CARRVRRDDEQYF.

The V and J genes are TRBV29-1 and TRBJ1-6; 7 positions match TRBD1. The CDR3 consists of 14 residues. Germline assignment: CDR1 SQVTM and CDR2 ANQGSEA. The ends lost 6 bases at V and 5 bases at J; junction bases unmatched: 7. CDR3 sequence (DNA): TGCAGCGTAGGAGGGACAGCCGATAATTCACCCCTCCACTTT. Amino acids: CSVGGTADNSPLHF.

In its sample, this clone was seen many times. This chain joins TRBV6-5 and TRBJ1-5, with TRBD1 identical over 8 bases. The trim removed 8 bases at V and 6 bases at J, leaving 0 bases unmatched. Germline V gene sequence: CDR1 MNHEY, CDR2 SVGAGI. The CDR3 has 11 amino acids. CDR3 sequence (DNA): TGTGCCAGCGGGACAGGTCAGCCCCAGCATTTT. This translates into CASGTGQPQHF.

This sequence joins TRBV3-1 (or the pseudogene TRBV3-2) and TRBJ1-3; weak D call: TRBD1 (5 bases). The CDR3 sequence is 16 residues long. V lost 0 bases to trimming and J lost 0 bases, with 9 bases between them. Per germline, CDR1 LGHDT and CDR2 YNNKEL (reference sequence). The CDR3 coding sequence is TGTGCCAGCAGCCAAGAGGTGACAGTCTCTGGAAACACCATATATTTT. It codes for CASSQEVTVSGNTIYF.

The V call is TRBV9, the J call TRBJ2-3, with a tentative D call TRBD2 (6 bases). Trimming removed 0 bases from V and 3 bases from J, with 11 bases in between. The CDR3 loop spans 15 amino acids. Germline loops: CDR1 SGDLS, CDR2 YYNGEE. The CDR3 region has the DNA TGTGCCAGCAGCGTAGGGGCTCGGGAGACAGATACGCAGTATTTT. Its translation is CASSVGARETDTQYF.

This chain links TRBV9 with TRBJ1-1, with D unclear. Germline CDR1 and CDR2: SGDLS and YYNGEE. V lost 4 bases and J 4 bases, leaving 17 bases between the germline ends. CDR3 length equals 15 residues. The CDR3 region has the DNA TGTGCCAGCAGCCCACTCGCGGGCTTGAGCACTGAAGCTTTCTTT. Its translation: CASSPLAGLSTEAFF. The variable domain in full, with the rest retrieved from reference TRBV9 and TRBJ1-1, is DSGVTQTPKHLITATGQRVTLRCSPRSGDLSVYWYQQSLDQGLQFLIQYYNGEERAKGNILERFSAQQFPDLHSELNLSSLELGDSALYFCASSPLAGLSTEAFFGQGTRLTVV.

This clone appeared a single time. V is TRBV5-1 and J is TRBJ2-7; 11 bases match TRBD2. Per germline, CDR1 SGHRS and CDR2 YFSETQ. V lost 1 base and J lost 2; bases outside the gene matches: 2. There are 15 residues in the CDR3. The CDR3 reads CASSLTSGGPYEQYF. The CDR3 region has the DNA TGCGCCAGCAGCTTGACTAGCGGGGGCCCCTACGAGCAGTACTTC.

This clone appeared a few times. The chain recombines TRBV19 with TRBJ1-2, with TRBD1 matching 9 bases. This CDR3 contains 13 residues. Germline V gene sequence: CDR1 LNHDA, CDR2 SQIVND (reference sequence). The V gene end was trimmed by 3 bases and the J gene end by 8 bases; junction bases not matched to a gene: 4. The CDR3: CASSIWTGEGYTF. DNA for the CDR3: TGTGCCAGTAGTATCTGGACAGGGGAAGGCTACACCTTC. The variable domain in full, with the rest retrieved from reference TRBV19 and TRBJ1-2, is DGGITQSPKYLFRKEGQNVTLSCEQNLNHDAMYWYRQDPGQGLRLIYYSQIVNDFQKGDIAEGYSVSREKKESFPLTVTSAQKNPTAFYLCASSIWTGEGYTFGSGTRLTVV.

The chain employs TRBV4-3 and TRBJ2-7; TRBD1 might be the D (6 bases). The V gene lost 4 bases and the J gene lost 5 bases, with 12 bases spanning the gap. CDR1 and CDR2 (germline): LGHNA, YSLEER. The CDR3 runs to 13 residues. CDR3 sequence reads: CASSPHRAHEQYF. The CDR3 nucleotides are TGCGCCAGCAGCCCCCACAGGGCCCACGAGCAGTACTTC.

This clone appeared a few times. In nucleotides, the CDR3 is TGTGCCAGCACCCTGAGGGCAGAGCTGAACACTGAAGCTTTCTTT. Its translation: CASTLRAELNTEAFF. The rearrangement uses TRBV7-8 and TRBJ1-1; D gene ambiguous. CDR3 size: 15 residues. The ends were cut back, 7 bases at V and 0 bases at J, with 15 bases in the middle. Germline assignment: CDR1 SGHVS and CDR2 FQNEAQ.

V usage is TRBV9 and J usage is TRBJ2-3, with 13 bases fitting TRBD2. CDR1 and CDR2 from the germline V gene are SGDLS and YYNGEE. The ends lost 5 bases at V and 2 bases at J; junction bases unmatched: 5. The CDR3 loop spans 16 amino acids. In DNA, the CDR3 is TGTGCCAGCAGGGTTGGGACTAGCGGGGACACAGATACGCAGTATTTT. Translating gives CASRVGTSGDTDTQYF.

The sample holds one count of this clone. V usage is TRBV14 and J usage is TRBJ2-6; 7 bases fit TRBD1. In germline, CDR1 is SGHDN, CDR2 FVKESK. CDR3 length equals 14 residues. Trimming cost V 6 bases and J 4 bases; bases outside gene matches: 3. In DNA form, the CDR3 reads TGTGCCAGCAGAGGGGGCTTCGGGGCCAACGTCCTGACTTTC. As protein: CASRGGFGANVLTF.

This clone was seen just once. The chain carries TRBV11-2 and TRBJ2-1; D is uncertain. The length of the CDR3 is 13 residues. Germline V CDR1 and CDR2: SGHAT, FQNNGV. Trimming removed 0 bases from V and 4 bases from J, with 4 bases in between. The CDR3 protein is CASSLDLYNEQFF. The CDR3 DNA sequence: TGTGCCAGCAGCTTAGATCTGTACAATGAGCAGTTCTTC.

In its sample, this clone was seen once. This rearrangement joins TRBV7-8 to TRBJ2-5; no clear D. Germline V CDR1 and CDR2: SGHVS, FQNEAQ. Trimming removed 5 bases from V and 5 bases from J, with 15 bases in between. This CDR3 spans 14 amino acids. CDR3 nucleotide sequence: TGTGCCAGCAGCCACGAGGCGCGTACCGAGACCCAGTACTTC. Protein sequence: CASSHEARTETQYF.

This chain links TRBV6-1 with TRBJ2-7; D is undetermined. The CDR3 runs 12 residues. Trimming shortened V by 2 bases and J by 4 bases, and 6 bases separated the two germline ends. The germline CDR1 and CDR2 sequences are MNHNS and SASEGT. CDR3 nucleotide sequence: TGTGCCAGCAGTGAACGTGTTTACGAGCAGTACTTC. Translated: CASSERVYEQYF.

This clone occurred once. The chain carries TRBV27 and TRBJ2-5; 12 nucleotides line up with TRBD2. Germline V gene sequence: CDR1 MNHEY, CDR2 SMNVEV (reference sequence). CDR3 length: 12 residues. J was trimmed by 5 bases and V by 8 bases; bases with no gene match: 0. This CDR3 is CASGTSGETQYF. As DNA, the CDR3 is TGTGCCAGCGGGACTAGCGGGGAGACCCAGTACTTC.

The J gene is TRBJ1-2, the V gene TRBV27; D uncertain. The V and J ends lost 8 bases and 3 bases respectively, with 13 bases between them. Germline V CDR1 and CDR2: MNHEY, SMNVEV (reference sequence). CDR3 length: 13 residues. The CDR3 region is CASAARGDYGYTF. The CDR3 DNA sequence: TGTGCCAGCGCCGCGCGAGGAGACTATGGCTACACCTTC.

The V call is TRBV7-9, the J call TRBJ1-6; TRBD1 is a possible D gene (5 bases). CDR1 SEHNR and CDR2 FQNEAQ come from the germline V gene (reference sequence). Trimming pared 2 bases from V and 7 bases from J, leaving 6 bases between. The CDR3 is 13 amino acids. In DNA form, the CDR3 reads TGTGCCAGCAGCTTACAGGGAAATTCACCCCTCCACTTT. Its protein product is CASSLQGNSPLHF.

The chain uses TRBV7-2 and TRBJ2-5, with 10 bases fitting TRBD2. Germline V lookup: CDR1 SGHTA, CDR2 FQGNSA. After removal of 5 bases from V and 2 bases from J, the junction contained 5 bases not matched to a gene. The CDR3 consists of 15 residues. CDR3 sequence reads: CASSRSGGPQETQYF. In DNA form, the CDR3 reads TGTGCCAGCAGCCGTAGCGGGGGGCCTCAAGAGACCCAGTACTTC.